This TCR beta chain stems from a study of neurological immune-mediated disorders. General study results and limits: In HTLV-1-associated myelopathy, TCR clonal expansion was greatest, whereas multiple sclerosis had the least, falling below healthy controls. Expanded clones shared no CDR3 amino acid sequences across subjects, suggesting private repertoires in all groups.

Time point given: longitudinal time-point 1 (baseline). As for the cDNA, it was generated by 5'RACE with 10-nucleotide random UMIs. Each CDR3 protein gets one entry after TCRdb re-called the 5' RACE reads with MiXCR. The table shows about 71,000 distinct CDR3 sequences, with around 9.6% occurring only once. In its sample, this clonotype was seen many times. Its antigen remains unknown. Specimen: PBMCs. This clonotype was sampled from a man younger than 40 in good health.

CDR3 protein: CASSQDRDSSGANVLTF. In DNA, the CDR3 is TGTGCCAGCAGCCAAGACAGGGATTCCTCTGGGGCCAACGTCCTGACTTTC. The chain couples TRBV14 to TRBJ2-6, with a weak D call TRBD1 (5 bases). Per germline, CDR1 SGHDN and CDR2 FVKESK. V gave up 0 bases and J gave up 0 bases, with 9 bases separating them. The CDR3 is made up of 17 amino acids.